What follows describes a single TCR beta chain. No antigen is known for it. The CDR3 contains 15 residues. Germline CDR1 reads SGHDT; CDR2 reads YYEEEE. Unmatched junction bases numbered 9, after V lost 6 bases and J lost 3 bases. This specimen belongs to a study of cytotoxic CD8 clonotypes in ibrutinib-treated CLL. Study outcomes and limitations: Public clonotypes occurred uncommonly; on treatment, they contracted or remained stable. Clonality went up at the time of ibrutinib response, stayed stable in sustained remission, and later dropped back toward its baseline level at progression. Clonality (at baseline) was higher than in age-matched healthy donors and tracked circulating CD8+ T-cell counts. The times at which samples were taken varied between sustained-remission and progressing patients.

The repertoire was sequenced with immunoSEQ multiplex PCR; TCRdb's copy has only in-frame clones and lacks some. The sample records 20,000 to 30,000 clones, roughly three quarters being singletons. The genes are TRBV5-6 and TRBJ1-2; TRBD1 aligns across 9 bases. The material was PBMCs, obtained after 24 months of ibrutinib treatment. The receptor was derived from a human donor with chronic lymphocytic leukemia. CDR3 protein: CASNLRDRDHYGYTF. CDR3 sequence (DNA): TGTGCCAGCAACCTCCGGGACAGGGATCACTATGGCTACACCTTC. Complete variable domain (other parts from reference TRBV5-6 and TRBJ1-2): DAGVTQSPTHLIKTRGQQVTLRCSPKSGHDTVSWYQQALGQGPQFIFQYYEEEERQRGNFPDRFSGHQFPNYSSELNVNALLLGDSALYLCASNLRDRDHYGYTFGSGTRLTVV.